A single sample is the source of the 19 T cell receptor beta chains below, sequenced in a study of beta chain bispecific antibodies for T cell cancers (dated by TCRdb to the early 2020s). Summary of the overall study and its limitations: Compared with anti-CD19, anti-TRBV12 exposure reduced the TRBV12-3 share of total TRBV signal by around 99%; TRBV12-4 fell 35% to 45%, not significantly. Leukemia cell line cells were mixed with normal T cells in each sequenced sample, and most of the targeted TRBV signal was derived from the leukemia cells rather than from the normal T cells.

The antigens of these receptors remain unknown. This specimen's treatment or condition label, interpreted: alpha-V12: anti-TRBV12 scFv linked to anti-CD3 scFv. T cells were expanded from blood mononuclear cells for 2 to 4 days using either anti-CD3 antibody OKT3 or CD3/CD28 Dynabeads. To prepare the library, 5' RACE was applied. TCRdb shows the sequencer as Illumina MiSeq. The public reads were quality trimmed at Q25 with fastp and then assembled into clones with MiXCR by TCRdb, keeping productive beta chains. Merged by CDR3 protein, the rows form single entries marked with the most common genes and DNA. A total of tens of thousands of distinct CDR3 sequences appear in this sample, 2% to 2.5% of them only once. Jointly, the top ten make up about 4.9% of the sample. The source was healthy donor T cells cultured with leukemia cells, collected from a culture containing a bispecific antibody targeting TCR Vbeta12. These receptor sequences come from a human donor in good health. Some clones in this sample may be carry-over from other donors' samples.

This clonotype appeared many times. The chain combines TRBV2 with TRBJ2-1, with D tentatively TRBD1 (6 bases). V lost 5 bases, J lost 9 bases, and 11 bases lay in between. The CDR3 is 12 residues long. The germline V gene encodes CDR1 SNHLY and CDR2 FYNNEI. CDR3 residues: CASSTGQIEQFF. Here the CDR3 DNA reads TGTGCCAGCAGTACAGGACAGATTGAGCAGTTCTTC.

By its share, this clonotype is medium-sized. The J gene is TRBJ1-2, the V gene TRBV2; D is unresolved. Germline assignment: CDR1 SNHLY and CDR2 FYNNEI. Trimming stripped 4 bases from V and 2 bases from J, with 11 bases between. This CDR3 spans 14 amino acids. This chain's CDR3 is CASSGLEANYGYTF. The CDR3 DNA follows: TGTGCCAGCAGTGGCCTTGAGGCGAACTATGGCTACACCTTC.

Judged by abundance, this clonotype is medium-sized. The V gene is TRBV6-5, the J gene TRBJ2-1, with TRBD1 identical over 10 bases. This CDR3 has 15 residues. The germline CDR1 and CDR2 sequences are MNHEY and SVGAGI. Trimming removed 5 bases from V and 8 bases from J; junction bases left unmatched: 9. DNA for the CDR3: TGTGCCAGCAGTCCGGGGACAGGGGTAGTCGATGAGCAGTTCTTC. The encoded protein is CASSPGTGVVDEQFF.

J is TRBJ2-7 and V is TRBV7-2; a possible D gene is TRBD1 (5 bases). The CDR3 runs to 15 residues. Trimming took 2 bases from V and 0 from J, leaving 11 bases between them. Germline CDR1 is SGHTA and CDR2 is FQGNSA. CDR3 bases: TGTGCCAGCAGCTTATGGGGCCCCAGCTCCTACGAGCAGTACTTC. This codes for CASSLWGPSSYEQYF.

This clonotype came up many times. This chain joins TRBV15 and TRBJ2-7; D ambiguous. V was pared by 0 bases and J by 2 bases, with 8 bases between. The CDR3 totals 14 residues. CDR1 and CDR2 (germline): LNHNV, YYDKDF (reference sequence). CDR3 loop: CATSRDHSAYEQYF. The CDR3 nucleotides read TGTGCCACCAGCAGAGATCACTCAGCCTACGAGCAGTACTTC.

Many counts were recorded for this clonotype. This chain connects TRBV20-1 to TRBJ2-5; weak D call: TRBD2 (6 bases). V dropped 4 bases and J dropped 5 bases, with 17 bases sitting between them. Germline-derived CDR1 and CDR2 are DFQATT and SNEGSKA (reference sequence). This CDR3 contains 14 residues. The CDR3 sequence: CSATRGAGGETQYF. The CDR3 coding sequence is TGCAGTGCTACCCGCGGGGCGGGTGGGGAGACCCAGTACTTC.

This clonotype appeared many times. The chain uses TRBV2 and TRBJ1-4; 8 bases map to TRBD1. Germline lookup yields CDR1 SNHLY and CDR2 FYNNEI. The CDR3 extends over 15 amino acids. V lost 8 bases and J lost 8; bases outside the gene matches: 13. The CDR3 spells CASEETGDIREKLFF. The DNA for the CDR3 is TGTGCCAGCGAAGAGACAGGGGATATACGAGAAAAACTGTTTTTT.

Judged by abundance, this clonotype is medium-sized. V gene TRBV6-1 combines with J gene TRBJ2-3; no firm D call. This CDR3 comprises 16 residues. Trimming took 2 bases from V and 2 from J, leaving 14 bases between them. Per germline, CDR1 MNHNS and CDR2 SASEGT. CDR3 sequence reads: CASSEFQQITTDTQYF. The CDR3 coding sequence is TGTGCCAGCAGTGAATTTCAACAGATAACCACAGATACGCAGTATTTT.

Many counts were recorded for this clonotype. V is TRBV12-3 or TRBV12-4 and J is TRBJ2-4; no reliable D call. The V end lost 4 bases, the J end lost 1 base, and 11 bases lay between the germline ends. CDR3 length: 15 residues. CDR3 region: CASSYAPAAKNIQYF. DNA for the CDR3: TGTGCCAGCAGTTACGCGCCCGCGGCCAAAAACATTCAGTACTTC.

This clonotype was seen many times. The gene calls are TRBV7-8 and TRBJ2-2, with D unresolved. The ends were cut back, 4 bases at V and 4 bases at J, with 10 bases in the middle. The CDR3 extends over 14 amino acids. Germline V gene sequence: CDR1 SGHVS, CDR2 FQNEAQ. The CDR3 DNA reads as TGTGCCAGCAGCTCGGACCGTGGCACCGGGGAGCTGTTTTTT. Translating it yields CASSSDRGTGELFF. The full variable domain, its missing parts supplied by reference TRBV7-8 and TRBJ2-2, is GAGVSQSPRYKVAKRGQDVALRCDPISGHVSLFWYQQALGQGPEFLTYFQNEAQLDKSGLPSDRFFAERPEGSVSTLKIQRTQQEDSAVYLCASSSDRGTGELFFGEGSRLTVL.

This clonotype was observed many times. The chain couples TRBV5-3 to TRBJ2-5, with a possible D match to TRBD2 (6 bases). TRBV5-3 is given ORF status, its function remaining uncertain. This CDR3 comprises 15 residues. V lost 2 bases and J lost 5, with 16 bases in between. The CDR3, as DNA: TGTGCCAGAAGCTTCAGGGTAGTGGGGAGGGAGACCCAGTACTTC. Translated: CARSFRVVGRETQYF.

This clonotype was observed at least ten times. The V call is TRBV2, the J call TRBJ2-7, with a possible D match to TRBD2 (7 bases). Germline lookup yields CDR1 SNHLY and CDR2 FYNNEI. V was cut by 7 bases and J by 2 bases, with 30 bases left in between. The CDR3 has 19 amino acids. CDR3 sequence: CASKERGGRSLGSTYEQYF. The CDR3 DNA follows: TGTGCCAGCAAGGAGAGGGGGGGCCGCTCTTTGGGATCGACCTACGAGCAGTACTTC.

Ten or more counts support this clonotype. The chain joins TRBV18 to TRBJ1-2; a possible D gene is TRBD1 (5 bases). This CDR3 region has 14 residues. The germline gives CDR1 KGHSH, CDR2 LQKENI. Trimming stripped 4 bases from V and 8 bases from J, with 17 bases between. In nucleotides, the CDR3 is TGTGCCAGCTCACTGCGAGGGGAAGGAGGAGGCTACACCTTC. Amino acid sequence: CASSLRGEGGGYTF.

This clonotype appeared many times. The genes are TRBV11-2 and TRBJ1-2; D call uncertain. The germline V gene has CDR1 SGHAT and CDR2 FQNNGV. The V end was cut by 1 base, the J end by 4 bases, with 7 bases between. This CDR3 has 13 residues. CDR3 DNA: TGTGCCAGCAGCTTAGGTCCCGGCTATGGCTACACCTTC. It specifies CASSLGPGYGYTF.

This clonotype was recorded at least ten times. The rearrangement links TRBV21-1 to TRBJ2-7; the D call TRBD1 from the table was never checked on the DNA. TRBV21-1 corresponds to a pseudogene. The CDR3 length is 15 residues. CDR3 residues: CASSKRTRGQYEQYF. The CDR3 region has the DNA TGTGCCAGCAGCAAGAGAACAAGGGGCCAGTACGAGCAGTACTTC.

This clonotype has ten or more counts. This chain joins TRBV6-5 and TRBJ2-3, with D possibly matching TRBD2 (6 bases). Trimming removed 4 bases from V and 4 bases from J, with 9 bases in between. The CDR3 consists of 13 residues. The germline V gene encodes CDR1 MNHEY and CDR2 SVGAGI. For the CDR3, the DNA is TGTGCCAGCAGTTTCCGGGACTCAGATACGCAGTATTTT. Translating it yields CASSFRDSDTQYF.

This clonotype has at least ten counts. The rearrangement uses TRBV11-2 and TRBJ2-7, with D perhaps given as TRBD1 or TRBD2 (5 bases each). Germline CDR1 is SGHAT and CDR2 is FQNNGV. Trimming left V 2 bases short and J 0 bases short, with 14 bases between. This CDR3 region has 16 residues. The CDR3 DNA sequence: TGTGCCAGCAGCTTAATTACGTGGGGGAGCTCCTACGAGCAGTACTTC. This gives the protein CASSLITWGSSYEQYF.

In this sample, this clonotype is medium-sized. The V and J genes are TRBV27 and TRBJ1-2, with a possible D match to TRBD1 (6 bases). The CDR3 covers 13 residues. The germline gives CDR1 MNHEY, CDR2 SMNVEV (reference sequence). Trimming shortened V by 2 bases and J by 4 bases, and 8 bases separated the two germline ends. The CDR3, as DNA: TGTGCCAGCAGTTTAGGACAGTTCTATGGCTACACCTTC. Translation gives CASSLGQFYGYTF.

This clonotype was detected ten times or more. This chain links TRBV20-1 with TRBJ2-7, with TRBD2 matching over 11 bases. The CDR3 length is 13 residues. With V trimmed by 3 bases and J by 8 bases, 6 bases remained unmatched. Per germline, CDR1 DFQATT and CDR2 SNEGSKA (reference sequence). DNA of the CDR3: TGCAGTGCTAGTGGTAGCGGGGGGGCTCAGCAGTACTTC. Protein product: CSASGSGGAQQYF.